These 20 T cell receptor beta chains came from one sample sequenced in a study of blood T cell repertoires in COVID-19 (dated by TCRdb to about 2020). Library creation used the immunoSEQ multiplex PCR assay. TCRdb obtained this table from immuneACCESS and retained in-frame rearrangements with V and J assigned. These tables miss some clones; where compared with another copy, unresolved V genes account for less than half of the shortfall, and the remainder is unexplained. This sample gives roughly 400,000 clones in total; roughly 91% of them show up just once. The biggest ten clones account for approximately 0.55% of the sample. Sequenced sample: PBMCs or T cells enriched from blood (not recorded which). The receptors derive from a man younger than 35 who had recovered from COVID-19.

The CDR3: CASSLDGMNTEAFF. In DNA, the CDR3 is TGTGCCAGCAGTCTCGACGGGATGAACACTGAAGCTTTCTTT. The J gene is TRBJ1-1, the V gene TRBV6-5; the D is unclear. The V gene lost 5 bases and the J gene lost 0 bases, with 10 bases spanning the gap. Germline V gene sequence: CDR1 MNHEY, CDR2 SVGAGI. There are 14 residues in the CDR3.

The chain is built from TRBV10-3 and TRBJ1-2; no firm D call. Germline CDR1 is ENHRY and CDR2 is SYGVKD. CDR3 length: 13 amino acids. V was shortened by 0 bases and J by 8 bases, with 10 bases between the two germline ends. As DNA, the CDR3 is TGTGCCATCAGTGAGTCGTTGTCATTGGGCTACACCTTC. This translates into CAISESLSLGYTF.

The DNA for the CDR3 is TGTGCCAGCAGCCAAGATCGTTCGGGCGGGGGGGCCCCAGAGACCCAGTACTTC. This gives the protein CASSQDRSGGGAPETQYF. The chain carries TRBV3-1 (or the pseudogene TRBV3-2) and TRBJ2-5; 9 bases fit TRBD2. Losses at the gene ends were 0 bases for V and 4 bases for J; bases not matched to a gene: 12. This CDR3 region has 18 residues. Germline assignment: CDR1 LGHDT and CDR2 YNNKEL (reference sequence).

J is TRBJ1-4 and V is TRBV12-5; no reliable D call. CDR3 length: 14 amino acids. Germline V gene sequence: CDR1 LGHNT, CDR2 FRNRAP. V was shortened by 6 bases and J by 4 bases, with 12 bases between the two germline ends. The CDR3 region has the DNA TGTGCTAGTGGCTCGCGGCGGGATAATGAAAAACTGTTTTTT. Translated, it gives CASGSRRDNEKLFF.

The chain employs TRBV30 and TRBJ1-6, with TRBD1 as a possible D gene (5 bases). Trimming removed 0 bases from V and 7 bases from J, with 13 bases in between. CDR3 length equals 15 residues. Germline CDR1 is GTSNPN and CDR2 is SVGIG (reference sequence). The CDR3 loop reads CAWSVLGPLNSPLHF. DNA of the CDR3: TGTGCCTGGAGTGTACTGGGGCCCCTGAATTCACCCCTCCACTTT.

Concerning this clone itself: In the same sample, other DNA sequences code for this CDR3. This sequence joins TRBV7-3 and TRBJ2-2; TRBD1 agrees at 8 bases. J lost 4 bases, V lost 4 bases, and 5 bases had no gene match. The CDR3 extends over 15 amino acids. In germline, CDR1 is SGHTA, CDR2 FQGTGA. The CDR3 here is CASSSLQGATGELFF. The CDR3 nucleotides read TGTGCCAGCAGCTCACTTCAGGGGGCCACCGGGGAGCTGTTTTTT.

This clone showed up just once. V and J are TRBV10-2 and TRBJ2-1; D not resolved. Trimming shortened V by 7 bases and J by 0 bases, and 10 bases separated the two germline ends. This CDR3 contains 14 residues. Germline values: CDR1 WSHSY, CDR2 SAAADI. In nucleotides, the CDR3 is TGCGCCAGCACGGAGCCCAACTCCTACAATGAGCAGTTCTTC. This encodes CASTEPNSYNEQFF.

The chain is built from TRBV27 and TRBJ2-1; TRBD2 agrees at 7 bases. There are 17 residues in the CDR3. Trimming cost V 2 bases and J 7 bases; bases outside gene matches: 14. Germline CDR1 MNHEY, CDR2 SMNVEV (reference sequence). This CDR3 reads CASSLNGGEGQPNEQFF. CDR3 DNA: TGTGCCAGCAGTTTAAATGGTGGGGAGGGCCAGCCTAATGAGCAGTTCTTC.

The chain recombines TRBV29-1 with TRBJ1-6; D may be TRBD1 (6 bases). Trimming took 6 bases from V and 6 from J, leaving 15 bases between them. Germline values: CDR1 SQVTM, CDR2 ANQGSEA. This CDR3 region has 14 residues. CDR3: CSVGTGSINSPLHF. As DNA, the CDR3 is TGCAGCGTCGGTACAGGGTCCATTAATTCACCCCTCCACTTT.

In this sample, this clone turned up once. V gene TRBV9 combines with J gene TRBJ1-2; TRBD1 aligns across 8 bases. With V trimmed by 1 base and J by 4 bases, 9 bases remained unmatched. The CDR3 totals 16 residues. Germline-derived CDR1 and CDR2 are SGDLS and YYNGEE. CDR3 sequence reads: CASSVRSGGNVYGYTF. CDR3 sequence (DNA): TGTGCCAGCAGCGTACGTTCAGGGGGCAACGTCTATGGCTACACCTTC.

V usage is TRBV5-1 and J usage is TRBJ1-6; D is ambiguous. The CDR3 has 16 residues. CDR1 and CDR2 from the germline V gene are SGHRS and YFSETQ. V lost 4 bases, J lost 7 bases, and 18 bases lay in between. CDR3 in DNA: TGCGCCAGCAGCCCGAGGCCGGGAGGTGAGAATTCACCCCTCCACTTT. Amino acid sequence: CASSPRPGGENSPLHF.

This rearrangement joins TRBV9 to TRBJ1-1, with a tentative D call TRBD1 (5 bases). V lost 4 bases and J 8 bases, leaving 9 bases between the germline ends. CDR3 size: 11 residues. From germline, CDR1 is SGDLS and CDR2 YYNGEE. CDR3 in amino acids: CASSPGQEAFF. CDR3 nucleotide sequence: TGTGCCAGCAGCCCAGGACAAGAAGCTTTCTTT.

The chain links TRBV7-9 to TRBJ2-1, with 10 bases lining up with TRBD2. V gave up 5 bases and J gave up 4 bases; unmatched junction bases: 5. This CDR3 comprises 15 residues. CDR1 and CDR2 from the germline V gene are SEHNR and FQNEAQ (reference sequence). The CDR3 sequence: CASSQASGSYNEQFF. In DNA, the CDR3 is TGTGCCAGCAGCCAGGCTAGCGGGAGTTACAATGAGCAGTTCTTC.

The chain combines TRBV5-1 with TRBJ1-1; 7 nucleotides align to TRBD1. Losses at the gene ends were 1 base for V and 1 base for J; bases not matched to a gene: 1. Looked up from germline, CDR1 is SGHRS and CDR2 is YFSETQ. The CDR3 extends over 14 amino acids. The CDR3 region has the DNA TGCGCCAGCAGCTTGCCAGGGGGGAACACTGAAGCTTTCTTT. This encodes CASSLPGGNTEAFF.

The chain employs TRBV6-1 and TRBJ2-7; tentatively, D is TRBD2 (6 bases). Trimming removed 3 bases at V and 0 bases at J, with 9 bases between. CDR3 length: 14 residues. CDR1 is MNHNS and CDR2 is SASEGT in the germline V gene. CDR3 sequence reads: CASSDGGYSYEQYF. The DNA of the CDR3 is TGTGCCAGCAGTGACGGGGGTTACTCCTACGAGCAGTACTTC.

DNA of the CDR3: TGTGCCAGCAGCTCCGGGTCCGACAGGGGTTGGGGCTACACCTTC. Protein: CASSSGSDRGWGYTF. This chain links TRBV7-2 with TRBJ1-2, with 8 bases that match TRBD1. The trim removed 4 bases at V and 8 bases at J, leaving 12 bases unmatched. This CDR3 has 15 amino acids. CDR1 SGHTA and CDR2 FQGNSA come from the germline V gene.

This chain connects TRBV12-3 or TRBV12-4 to TRBJ1-4; D may be TRBD1 (6 bases). This CDR3 is 13 amino acids long. Trimming shortened V by 8 bases and J by 3 bases, and 10 bases separated the two germline ends. DNA of the CDR3: TGTGCCAGCGCCGGGACACCTAATGAAAAACTGTTTTTT. This codes for CASAGTPNEKLFF.

J is TRBJ1-4 and V is TRBV5-1; D is possibly TRBD1 (5 bases). The germline gives CDR1 SGHRS, CDR2 YFSETQ. The V gene lost 3 bases and the J gene lost 6 bases, with 12 bases spanning the gap. The CDR3 totals 14 residues. CDR3 amino acids: CASSSGKVDEKLFF. In DNA form, the CDR3 reads TGCGCCAGCAGCTCAGGGAAGGTGGATGAAAAACTGTTTTTT.

This sequence joins TRBV18 and TRBJ1-2, with a possible D match to TRBD1 (5 bases). Germline values: CDR1 KGHSH, CDR2 LQKENI. This CDR3 spans 15 amino acids. V lost 0 bases, J lost 0 bases, and 8 bases lay in between. The CDR3, as DNA: TGTGCCAGCTCACCACCGGGACTGACTAACTATGGCTACACCTTC. It encodes CASSPPGLTNYGYTF.

The chain links TRBV12-3 or TRBV12-4 to TRBJ1-1, with D maybe TRBD1 (5 bases). The CDR3 is 12 amino acids. V was cut by 5 bases and J by 5 bases, with 9 bases left in between. The CDR3 spells CASSRGNTEAFF. The CDR3 nucleotides are TGTGCCAGCAGTAGGGGTAATACTGAAGCTTTCTTT.